This T cell receptor beta chain came from a study of T cells in Graves' hyperthyroidism and ophthalmopathy (dated by TCRdb to between 2018 and 2021). Background for the entire study: Peripheral blood samples were taken at the time of initial diagnosis, prior to any treatment. Once sampling was done, hyperthyroidism patients were given methimazole at a starting dose of 30 mg daily, whereas ophthalmopathy patients were given high-dose intravenous methylprednisolone. In roughly six Graves' hyperthyroidism patients, the study also compared T-cell repertoires from thyroid tissue with T-cell repertoires from blood. The paper reports TCR Vbeta CDR3 sequencing of roughly 140 peripheral blood samples: 43 ophthalmopathy, 75 to 80 hyperthyroidism and 17 progressor patients. To identify TCR V-J signatures that set the groups apart, the researchers used a discovery cohort of 100 patients, made up of approximately 43 with Graves' ophthalmopathy and some 56 with stable Graves' hyperthyroidism. Prospective prediction of ophthalmopathy was tested in an independent validation cohort consisting of some 20 hyperthyroidism patients and 15 to 17 patients who later progressed to ophthalmopathy. The roughly 94 discovery patients were randomly split 7:3 into training and test sets. Overall study outcomes, separate from this receptor: A model built on a 13 V-J signature distinguished ophthalmopathy from stable hyperthyroidism, reaching roughly 88% sensitivity and approximately 81% specificity in cross-validation and 80%/75% in testing. No statistical method was used to set the sample size in advance, and investigators knew the group allocation. In validation, progression to ophthalmopathy was predicted by the model with 70% to 71% sensitivity and 72.22% specificity, a median of around 6.5 months before onset. Blood samples also contained most of the expanded thyroid clonotypes (frequency above 0.001), which suggests that blood repertoires may reflect thyroid immune responses.

Moderately to severely active disease, a Clinical Activity Score of at least 3, a NOSPECS grade of at least 4, and a duration under 3 months were present in ophthalmopathy patients. Any patient with an uncontrolled infection, another autoimmune disease, pregnancy or lactation was excluded. Diagnoses relied on clinical symptoms, serum thyroxine and TRAb, thyroid ultrasound and orbital computed tomography. PBMCs were isolated from around 10 ml of fresh peripheral blood by Ficoll-Paque density gradient centrifugation. Total RNA was extracted with Trizol reagent, and quality was checked on an Agilent 2100 Bioanalyzer. The TCR beta CDR3 regions were amplified from RNA transcripts. The first round of RT-PCR for the TCR CDR3 was performed with the HTBI primer set and the Qiagen OneStep RT-PCR kit. Libraries were constructed in a second round of multiplex PCR, after which size selection and purification were carried out. The libraries were sequenced on an Illumina HiSeq2000 using paired-end 100 bp reads. The original pipeline was this. SOAPnuke was used to process the raw data, throwing out any read that contained adapters or uncalled bases, had a mean Phred below 15, or lacked an exact constant-primer or identifier match. High-quality paired reads were merged using COPE v1.2.5, and each unique nucleotide sequence was defined as a clonotype. MiTCR v1.1 was used to align the clonotypes against IMGT TRBV, TRBD and TRBJ reference segments. Only V-J combinations with frequency above 0.0001, covering 99% to 99.2% of repertoires, were analysed. The TCS score was defined as the ratio of F50 (clonal expansion) to E x V (chaos), calculated using BLOSUM62-based TCRdist between CDR3 peptides within each V-J. Welch's t-statistics and random forest reduced some 510 V-J features to around 14, which were used in a naive Bayes classifier (R e1071). The public reads were reprocessed in TCRdb via fastp at Q25 and MiXCR, keeping in-frame beta chains. For every CDR3 protein sequence, its rows merge into one entry that carries the most common genes and DNA. TCRdb assigned the V and J calls; the authors' analysis was not used. The sample includes 450,000 to 600,000 distinct CDR3 sequences, with 15% to 20% observed a single time. Approximately 48% of the sample is held by the ten biggest clonotypes.

The germline ends are 13 bases apart after V is trimmed by 3 bases and J by 8 bases. Spanning cysteine to phenylalanine, the CDR3 consists of 13 amino acids. Just the 39-base CDR3 DNA is kept, in frame starting at base 1. This clonotype appeared a few times. The antigen this receptor binds is unknown. No base quality values were provided; no much bigger clone lies one nucleotide off. The source of this sequence is a man between 35 and 55 years old with Graves' ophthalmopathy. The sequenced sample consisted of blood. The sequence links TRBV12-3 or TRBV12-4 to TRBJ1-1; 5 matching bases give a weak D call of TRBD1. The bases are TGTGCCAGCAGTTTTGCAGGGTTGTTGGAAGCTTTCTTT. It translates to CASSFAGLLEAFF.